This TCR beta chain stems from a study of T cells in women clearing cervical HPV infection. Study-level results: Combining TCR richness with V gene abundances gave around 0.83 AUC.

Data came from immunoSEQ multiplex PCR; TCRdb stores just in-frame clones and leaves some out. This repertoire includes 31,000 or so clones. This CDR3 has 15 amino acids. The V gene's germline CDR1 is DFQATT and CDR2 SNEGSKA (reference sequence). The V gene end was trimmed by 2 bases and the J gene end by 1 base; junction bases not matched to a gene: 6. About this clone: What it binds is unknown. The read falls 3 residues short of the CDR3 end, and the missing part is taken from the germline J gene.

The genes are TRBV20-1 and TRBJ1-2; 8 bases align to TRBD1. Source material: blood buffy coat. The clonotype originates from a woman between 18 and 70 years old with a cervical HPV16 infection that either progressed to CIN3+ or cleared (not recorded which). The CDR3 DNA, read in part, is TGCAGTGCTAGAACGACAGGGGACTATAACTATGGC. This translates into CSARTTGDYNYG. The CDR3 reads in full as CSARTTGDYNYGYTF.